Shown below are 7 T cell receptor beta chains from a single sample sequenced in a study of OX40 agonist ivuxolimab in advanced cancers. The repertoire was sequenced with immunoSEQ multiplex PCR; TCRdb's copy has only in-frame clones and lacks some. In the table there are about 110,000 clones, roughly 90% of which are singletons. The sequences come from CD4+ or CD8+ T cells sorted from blood, collected in a trial of the OX40 agonist ivuxolimab. The source is an adult with an advanced solid tumor such as melanoma, head and neck, liver or kidney cancer.

The chain has TRBV18 and TRBJ2-7; TRBD1 agrees at 7 bases. The CDR3 covers 13 residues. V lost 3 bases, J lost 4 bases, and 3 bases stayed unmatched. Germline V gene data show CDR1 as KGHSH and CDR2 as LQKENI. This CDR3 reads CASSPPTGYEQYF. The CDR3 DNA is TGTGCCAGCTCACCCCCGACAGGGTACGAGCAGTACTTC.

The genes are TRBV7-2 and TRBJ1-2; D uncertain. Germline V gives CDR1 SGHTA, CDR2 FQGNSA. With 5 bases removed from V and 2 bases from J, the gap between germline ends came to 12 bases. This CDR3 has 14 amino acids. The CDR3 protein is CASSLPGRNYGYTF. CDR3 nucleotides: TGTGCCAGCAGCCTACCAGGCAGGAACTATGGCTACACCTTC. The full variable domain, with the rest looked up from reference TRBV7-2 and TRBJ1-2, is GAGVSQSPSNKVTEKGKDVELRCDPISGHTALYWYRQSLGQGLEFLIYFQGNSAPDKSGLPSDRFSAERTGGSVSTLTIQRTQQEDSAVYLCASSLPGRNYGYTFGSGTRLTVV.

V and J are TRBV13 and TRBJ2-5; 10 bases align to TRBD1. CDR1 and CDR2 (germline): PRHDT, FYEKMQ (reference sequence). The CDR3 runs to 16 residues. V was clipped by 0 bases and J by 5 bases; unmatched bases: 6. The CDR3 bases are TGTGCCAGCAGCTTAGGCCTAGGACAGGGGGGTGAGACCCAGTACTTC. As protein: CASSLGLGQGGETQYF. Based on the CDR3 plus reference TRBV13 and TRBJ2-5, the full variable domain is AAGVIQSPRHLIKEKRETATLKCYPIPRHDTVYWYQQGPGQDPQFLISFYEKMQSDKGSIPDRFSAQQFSDYHSELNMSSLELGDSALYFCASSLGLGQGGETQYFGPGTRLLVL.

J is TRBJ2-5 and V is TRBV10-3, with D unclear. The CDR3 is 11 amino acids. Germline CDR1 and CDR2: ENHRY and SYGVKD. Trimming removed 3 bases at V and 4 bases at J, with 3 bases between. Here the CDR3 DNA reads TGTGCCATCAGTGAACTAGAGACCCAGTACTTC. Protein: CAISELETQYF.

This chain links TRBV27 with TRBJ1-2; 11 positions agree with TRBD1. The CDR3 sequence is 17 residues long. The junction had 10 bases not matched to a gene; V was cut back by 4 bases and J by 3 bases. Germline assignment: CDR1 MNHEY and CDR2 SMNVEV (reference sequence). This chain's CDR3 is CASSWSGQGARDYGYTF. CDR3 bases: TGTGCCAGCAGTTGGTCAGGACAGGGGGCTCGCGACTATGGCTACACCTTC.

This clone was found once. V and J are TRBV21-1 and TRBJ2-3; the table's D call, TRBD1, has no DNA check behind it. TRBV21-1 is termed a pseudogene. The CDR3 length is 19 residues. CDR3 region: CASSKDGRALGYRTDTQYF. The CDR3 DNA follows: TGTGCCAGCAGCAAAGATGGCAGGGCGTTAGGATACCGCACAGATACGCAGTATTTT.

In the case of this clone: A junction end diverges from the germline sequence, so it may reflect a read error. The chain combines TRBV5-6 with TRBJ2-2; the match to TRBD2 covers 12 bases. Germline V gene data show CDR1 as SGHDT and CDR2 as YYEEEE. CDR3 length: 16 amino acids. The CDR3 loop reads CASSVTSGRSTRELFF. CDR3 bases: TGTGCCAGCAGCGTAACTAGCGGGAGGTCCACCCGGGAGCTGTTTTTT.